Below, one T cell receptor beta chain is given with its context. Its antigen remains unknown. This sample is drawn from a study of chemoradiotherapy in HPV16-positive cancers. Study at large: Functional T-cell assays on two HPV16-positive patients' cells defined candidate HPV-specific clones and common TCR motifs. Study-wide results and limits: For HPV16-positive patients, expanding HPV-responsive T cells associated with longer recurrence-free survival. Only a couple of HPV16-positive patients supplied the functional HPV-specificity definition. Candidate HPV-specific clones and E7-related TCR motifs grew in tumor during treatment.

With 2 bases removed from V and 6 bases from J, the gap between germline ends came to 16 bases. CDR3 length equals 16 residues. The germline V gene has CDR1 MNHEY and CDR2 SMNVEV (reference sequence). Profiling relied on immunoSEQ multiplex PCR, and the TCRdb table lists in-frame clones only, not all of them. The sample has around 24,000 clones, more than 75% seen once; the top ten hold roughly 4.5%. This receptor was obtained from a human donor with HPV-associated anogenital cancer. The specimen comprised blood, sampled from a patient who underwent chemoradiotherapy. The rearrangement links TRBV27 to TRBJ2-2, with D possibly being TRBD1 or TRBD2 (5 bases each). CDR3 DNA: TGTGCCAGCAGTTTAAAAGGGGACGTCATCCCCGGGGAGCTGTTTTTT. It encodes CASSLKGDVIPGELFF.